This T cell receptor (beta chain) was recorded in a study of OX40 agonist ivuxolimab in advanced cancers. Describing the broader study: The costimulatory receptor OX40 (CD134) was targeted by ivuxolimab, a fully human IgG2 agonistic monoclonal antibody. Intravenous ivuxolimab was administered to patients every 2 weeks at six dose levels: 0.01, 0.1, 0.3, 1.5, 3 and 10 mg/kg. Of the 50 or so patients in dose escalation, 19 had hepatocellular carcinoma, some 15 had melanoma, 9 had renal cell carcinoma and 9 had head and neck cancer. The dose-escalation cohort was roughly 87% male with a mean age of about 58 years, ranging from about 20 to 85. Prior anti-PD-1, anti-PD-L1 or anti-CTLA-4 therapy was permitted, and checkpoint inhibitors had been received by about 36% of dose-escalation patients. Three dose-escalation patients achieved partial responses, one with hepatocellular carcinoma and two with cutaneous melanoma. The point of sequencing TCRbeta in the periphery was to test whether ivuxolimab changed TCR sequence diversity and drove clonal T-cell expansion. The monotherapy dose-escalation portion (N ≈ 50 patients) of the phase I ivuxolimab trial is reported in the paper.

Concerning this clone: The target of this receptor is not known. There are no base qualities to consult, and no much larger clone falls within one base.

Reading the germline V gene gives CDR1 SGHTA and CDR2 FQGTGA. Deletion took 5 bases off V and 4 bases off J, with a span of 15 bases between the germline ends. Counted from cysteine to phenylalanine, this CDR3 has 15 amino acids. The kept DNA is CDR3 alone, 45 bases in frame from the first base. General conclusions and limits of the study: At doses from 0.1 to 3.0 mg/kg, clonal expansion was seen in both CD4+ and CD8+ blood T cells between baseline and week 6. Low levels of normalized T-cell clonal expansion were also seen in some nonresponding patients. The antigen specificity of the clonally expanded peripheral T cells was not determined. In the 0.1-3.0 mg/kg groups, partial responders were among the patients with the lowest normalized peripheral clonal expansion, particularly in CD8+ T cells. After ivuxolimab, more expanded clones were found on average in CD8+ T cells than in CD4+ T cells.

Genomic DNA was extracted from sorted cells for sequencing of the TCRbeta CDR3 region. TCRbeta CDR3 regions were sequenced using the immunoSEQ Assay. The table comes from immuneACCESS by way of TCRdb, which keeps in-frame sequences with V and J called. Part of the clones is missing from these tables; in studies checked, under half for an unresolved V gene and the rest for unknown reasons. The sample table shows 45,000 to 55,000 clones, and 75% to 85% are seen once. Jointly, the top ten make up roughly 1.2% of the sample. The trial excluded patients who had a history of autoimmune disease or were on systemic immunosuppression. In every dose cohort, peripheral blood was drawn for TCR sequencing at baseline, cycle 4 day 1, and cycle 7 day 1. Samples were obtained from an open-label, multicenter, first-in-human phase I dose-escalation trial of ivuxolimab. The trial enrolled adults with locally advanced or metastatic head and neck squamous cell, hepatocellular, melanoma or renal cell carcinoma. Before TCR sequencing, CD4+ T cells and CD8+ T cells from peripheral blood were sorted into separate populations.

Specimen: CD4+ or CD8+ T cells sorted from blood, collected in a trial of the OX40 agonist ivuxolimab. The sequence was collected from an adult with an advanced solid tumor such as melanoma, head and neck, liver or kidney cancer. The rearrangement combines TRBV7-3 with TRBJ2-1; TRBD2 is perhaps the D gene, given 7 matching bases. The bases are TGTGCCAGCAGCCCCCGAGGGGGGGCTTACAATGAGCAGTTCTTC. Its product reads: CASSPRGGAYNEQFF.